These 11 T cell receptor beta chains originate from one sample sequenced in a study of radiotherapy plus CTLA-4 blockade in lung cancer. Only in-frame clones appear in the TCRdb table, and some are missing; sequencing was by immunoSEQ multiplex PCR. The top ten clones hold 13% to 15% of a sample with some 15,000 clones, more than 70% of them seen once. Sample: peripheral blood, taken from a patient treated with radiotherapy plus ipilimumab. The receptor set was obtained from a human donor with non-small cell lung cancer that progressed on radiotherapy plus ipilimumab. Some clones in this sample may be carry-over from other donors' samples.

CDR3 nucleotide sequence: TGTGCCATGGACACTAGCAATCAGCCCCAGCATTTT. This translates into CAMDTSNQPQHF. This sequence joins TRBV10-3 and TRBJ1-5, with a tentative D call TRBD1 (5 bases). Between the trimmed V and J ends, which lost 9 bases and 0 bases, there was a span of 6 bases. The germline V gene has CDR1 ENHRY and CDR2 SYGVKD. The CDR3 spans 12 residues.

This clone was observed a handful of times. The CDR3 DNA reads TGTGCCAGCAGCTTAAGGCCAGACTCTAACTATGGCTACACCTTC. It encodes CASSLRPDSNYGYTF. The gene calls are TRBV7-2 and TRBJ1-2, with D uncertain. CDR1 is SGHTA and CDR2 is FQGNSA in the germline V gene. Trimming removed 2 bases at V and 0 bases at J, with 10 bases between. The CDR3 length is 15 residues.

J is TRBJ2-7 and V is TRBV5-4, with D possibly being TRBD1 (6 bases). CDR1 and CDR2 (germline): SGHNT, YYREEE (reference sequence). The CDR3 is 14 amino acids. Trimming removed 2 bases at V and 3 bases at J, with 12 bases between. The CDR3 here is CASSFRGWGYEQYF. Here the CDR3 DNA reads TGTGCCAGCAGCTTCAGGGGCTGGGGCTACGAGCAGTACTTC.

The CDR3 region has the DNA TGTGCCAGCCAGCCAGGGGATTCCTACAATGAGCAGTTCTTC. Translated, it gives CASQPGDSYNEQFF. The chain carries TRBV9 and TRBJ2-1, with D maybe TRBD1 (6 bases). This CDR3 comprises 14 residues. Deletions cut 7 bases from V and 1 base from J, with 12 bases between. Germline loops: CDR1 SGDLS, CDR2 YYNGEE. The complete variable domain, with remaining parts taken from reference TRBV9 and TRBJ2-1, reads DSGVTQTPKHLITATGQRVTLRCSPRSGDLSVYWYQQSLDQGLQFLIQYYNGEERAKGNILERFSAQQFPDLHSELNLSSLELGDSALYFCASQPGDSYNEQFFGPGTRLTVL.

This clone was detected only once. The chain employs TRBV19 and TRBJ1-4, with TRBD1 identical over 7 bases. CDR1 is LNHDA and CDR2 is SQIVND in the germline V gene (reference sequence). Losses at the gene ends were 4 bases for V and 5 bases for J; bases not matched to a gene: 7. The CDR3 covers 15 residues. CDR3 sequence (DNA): TGTGCCAGTAGTAGGGACAGTCCCTCCAATGAAAAACTGTTTTTT. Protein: CASSRDSPSNEKLFF. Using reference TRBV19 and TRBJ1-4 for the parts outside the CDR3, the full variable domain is DGGITQSPKYLFRKEGQNVTLSCEQNLNHDAMYWYRQDPGQGLRLIYYSQIVNDFQKGDIAEGYSVSREKKESFPLTVTSAQKNPTAFYLCASSRDSPSNEKLFFGSGTQLSVL.

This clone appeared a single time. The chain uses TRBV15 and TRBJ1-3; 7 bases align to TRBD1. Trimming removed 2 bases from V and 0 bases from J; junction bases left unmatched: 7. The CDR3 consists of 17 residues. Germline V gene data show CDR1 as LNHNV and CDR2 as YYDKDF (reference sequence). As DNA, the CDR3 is TGTGCCACCAGCAGACCGGGACAGTTAAGCTCTGGAAACACCATATATTTT. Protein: CATSRPGQLSSGNTIYF.

Written as DNA, the CDR3 is TGTGCCAGCAGCCAAGCCTCTTCCGTGGCGGGCACCTACGAGCAGTACTTC. Encoded protein: CASSQASSVAGTYEQYF. The V gene is TRBV4-2, the J gene TRBJ2-7, with D tentatively TRBD2 (5 bases). The CDR3 runs 17 residues. Germline CDR1 is LGHNA and CDR2 is YNFKEQ. Trimming left V 1 base short and J 2 bases short, with 18 bases between.

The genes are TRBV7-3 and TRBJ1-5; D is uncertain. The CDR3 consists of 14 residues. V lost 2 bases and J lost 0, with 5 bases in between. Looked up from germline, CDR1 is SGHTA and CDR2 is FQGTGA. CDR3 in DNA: TGTGCCAGCAGCTTAGACTTTAGCAATCAGCCCCAGCATTTT. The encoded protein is CASSLDFSNQPQHF.

CDR3 sequence: CASSLQTSRRFF. The CDR3 DNA is TGTGCCAGCAGCTTACAGACTAGCAGAAGATTCTTC. The chain has TRBV7-8 and TRBJ2-1, with 7 bases matching TRBD2. Trimming removed 2 bases from V and 16 bases from J; junction bases left unmatched: 8. Germline V gives CDR1 SGHVS, CDR2 FQNEAQ. This CDR3 has 12 residues.

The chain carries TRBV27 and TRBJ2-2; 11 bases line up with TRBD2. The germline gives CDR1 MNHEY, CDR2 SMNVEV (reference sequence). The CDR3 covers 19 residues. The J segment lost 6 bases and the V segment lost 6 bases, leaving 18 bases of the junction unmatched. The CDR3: CASSPLESSGRDAAGELFF. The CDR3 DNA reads TGTGCCAGCAGCCCCCTCGAGAGTAGCGGGAGGGATGCAGCCGGGGAGCTGTTTTTT.

This CDR3 is CASRQEGHTYEQYF. The CDR3 nucleotides read TGTGCCAGCAGACAGGAGGGCCACACCTACGAGCAGTACTTC. V gene TRBV27 combines with J gene TRBJ2-7, with D possibly TRBD2 on 6 matching bases. The CDR3 extends over 14 amino acids. The V and J ends lost 6 bases and 2 bases respectively, with 14 bases between them. In germline, CDR1 is MNHEY, CDR2 SMNVEV (reference sequence).